Following are 28 T cell receptor beta chains from one sample sequenced in a study of beta chain features in type 1 diabetes. What these receptors recognize is not known. The sequenced template was cDNA made from the entire isolated RNA. The repertoire was sequenced with immunoSEQ multiplex PCR; TCRdb's copy has only in-frame clones and lacks some. The sample consists of roughly 150,000 clones, roughly 9% of them appearing once. The study, taken as a whole, reports: Shortening that was moderate but significant affected the TCRB CDR3s of Type 1 diabetes patients in all four CD4+ subsets.

Sequencing was performed on central memory CD4+ T cells from blood. The receptors originated from a woman aged 30 to 39 with type 1 diabetes.

This CDR3 is CASSHPSGGTETQYF. The CDR3 DNA is TGTGCCAGCAGCCATCCATCCGGGGGGACCGAGACCCAGTACTTC. This chain connects TRBV11-2 to TRBJ2-5; 7 bases map to TRBD2. J was trimmed by 5 bases and V by 5 bases; bases with no gene match: 11. Germline V CDR1 and CDR2: SGHAT, FQNNGV. The CDR3 consists of 15 residues.

The J gene is TRBJ2-7, the V gene TRBV11-2, with 7 nucleotides matching TRBD2. The CDR3 has 13 residues. Unmatched junction bases numbered 8, after V lost 6 bases and J lost 6 bases. Germline assignment: CDR1 SGHAT and CDR2 FQNNGV. CDR3 residues: CASSAGDYREQYF. In DNA, the CDR3 is TGTGCCAGCAGTGCGGGGGATTACCGCGAGCAGTACTTC.

This chain joins TRBV5-1 and TRBJ2-5, with 10 bases identical to TRBD2. The CDR3 contains 16 residues. CDR1 is SGHRS, CDR2 YFSETQ, per germline. V lost 3 bases and J lost 5; bases outside the gene matches: 10. The DNA of the CDR3 is TGCGCCAGCAGCTCGGCCCCTAGCGGGAGCGGGGAGACCCAGTACTTC. Translation gives CASSSAPSGSGETQYF. Complete variable domain (other parts from reference TRBV5-1 and TRBJ2-5): KAGVTQTPRYLIKTRGQQVTLSCSPISGHRSVSWYQQTPGQGLQFLFEYFSETQRNKGNFPGRFSGRQFSNSRSEMNVSTLELGDSALYLCASSSAPSGSGETQYFGPGTRLLVL.

The chain recombines TRBV28 with TRBJ2-3, with no clear D. CDR1 is MDHEN, CDR2 SYDVKM, per germline. The ends were cut back, 5 bases at V and 1 base at J, with 13 bases in the middle. CDR3 size: 15 residues. The CDR3 coding sequence is TGTGCCAGCAGTCCCTACGAGGCGGGCACAGATACGCAGTATTTT. Translating gives CASSPYEAGTDTQYF. Full variable domain (missing parts from reference TRBV28 and TRBJ2-3): DVKVTQSSRYLVKRTGEKVFLECVQDMDHENMFWYRQDPGLGLRLIYFSYDVKMKEKGDIPEGYSVSREKKERFSLILESASTNQTSMYLCASSPYEAGTDTQYFGPGTRLTVL.

This clone was seen only a few times. The chain joins TRBV19 to TRBJ1-2; 7 nucleotides agree with TRBD1. Germline V gives CDR1 LNHDA, CDR2 SQIVND (reference sequence). The V segment lost 6 bases and the J segment 7 bases; nucleotides outside the gene matches: 11. The CDR3 spans 14 residues. The CDR3 loop is CASSRLEGAFGYTF. CDR3 DNA: TGTGCCAGTAGCCGCCTGGAGGGGGCGTTTGGCTACACCTTC.

This clone showed up just a few times. This chain uses TRBV29-1 with TRBJ1-1, with D possibly matching TRBD1 (5 bases). CDR1 SQVTM and CDR2 ANQGSEA come from the germline V gene. The CDR3 is 13 residues long. The V and J ends lost 7 bases and 1 base respectively, with 13 bases between them. CDR3 protein: CSGGVKENTEAFF. As DNA, the CDR3 is TGCAGCGGGGGGGTTAAAGAGAACACTGAAGCTTTCTTT.

The J gene is TRBJ2-5, the V gene TRBV10-3; 9 positions match TRBD1. Germline CDR1 is ENHRY and CDR2 is SYGVKD. This CDR3 comprises 13 residues. J lost 5 bases, V lost 5 bases, and 3 bases had no gene match. The CDR3 sequence: CAISKGTGETQYF. CDR3 DNA: TGTGCCATCAGTAAAGGGACAGGGGAGACCCAGTACTTC.

In its sample, this clone was seen once. The chain employs TRBV5-1 and TRBJ2-3; 15 bases agree with TRBD2. This CDR3 is built from 15 residues. The V gene end was trimmed by 6 bases and the J gene end by 4 bases; junction bases not matched to a gene: 3. Per germline, CDR1 SGHRS and CDR2 YFSETQ. The CDR3: CASTGLAGGADTQYF. CDR3 DNA sequence: TGCGCCAGCACGGGACTAGCGGGAGGTGCAGATACGCAGTATTTT. The complete variable domain, with remaining parts taken from reference TRBV5-1 and TRBJ2-3, reads KAGVTQTPRYLIKTRGQQVTLSCSPISGHRSVSWYQQTPGQGLQFLFEYFSETQRNKGNFPGRFSGRQFSNSRSEMNVSTLELGDSALYLCASTGLAGGADTQYFGPGTRLTVL.

The chain uses TRBV28 and TRBJ2-2; 8 bases map to TRBD1. V lost 3 bases, J lost 4 bases, and 4 bases stayed unmatched. The CDR3 loop spans 15 amino acids. Germline loops: CDR1 MDHEN, CDR2 SYDVKM. The CDR3 loop is CASSLATGGTGELFF. The CDR3 bases are TGTGCCAGCAGTTTGGCCACAGGGGGCACCGGGGAGCTGTTTTTT.

The table lists this clone with a few counts. The chain has TRBV6-5 and TRBJ1-5; maybe TRBD1 (6 bases). The CDR3 extends over 13 amino acids. V dropped 4 bases and J dropped 5 bases, with 9 bases sitting between them. Germline loops: CDR1 MNHEY, CDR2 SVGAGI. The CDR3 here is CASSLQGDQPQHF. The CDR3 region has the DNA TGTGCCAGCAGTTTACAGGGAGATCAGCCCCAGCATTTT.

A few counts support this clone. The V gene is TRBV7-2, the J gene TRBJ1-5; D is perhaps TRBD1 (5 bases). The V gene's germline CDR1 is SGHTA and CDR2 FQGNSA. CDR3 length: 16 amino acids. Trimming took 4 bases from V and 5 from J, leaving 18 bases between them. The CDR3 region is CASSSTGFLQDQPQHF. The CDR3 nucleotides read TGTGCCAGCAGCTCTACCGGATTTTTACAGGATCAGCCCCAGCATTTT. The whole variable domain, remainder taken from reference TRBV7-2 and TRBJ1-5, is GAGVSQSPSNKVTEKGKDVELRCDPISGHTALYWYRQSLGQGLEFLIYFQGNSAPDKSGLPSDRFSAERTGGSVSTLTIQRTQQEDSAVYLCASSSTGFLQDQPQHFGDGTRLSIL.

The chain is built from TRBV29-1 and TRBJ1-2, with 9 bases matching TRBD1. This CDR3 comprises 13 residues. V shed 7 bases, J shed 7 bases, and the junction held 10 bases outside the gene matches. Germline values: CDR1 SQVTM, CDR2 ANQGSEA. CDR3 DNA sequence: TGCAGCGCCCCGGGACAGGGCTTGTCTGGCTACACCTTC. Its protein is CSAPGQGLSGYTF.

The chain couples TRBV7-3 to TRBJ1-2, with 7 bases that match TRBD1. V gave up 3 bases and J gave up 5 bases; unmatched junction bases: 6. The CDR3 is 14 residues long. Germline CDR1 and CDR2: SGHTA and FQGTGA. The CDR3: CASSFGQEIYGYTF. CDR3 DNA sequence: TGTGCCAGCAGCTTTGGACAGGAGATTTATGGCTACACCTTC. The full variable domain, in which reference TRBV7-3 and TRBJ1-2 provide the parts outside the CDR3, is GAGVSQTPSNKVTEKGKYVELRCDPISGHTALYWYRQSLGQGPEFLIYFQGTGAADDSGLPNDRFFAVRPEGSVSTLKIQRTERGDSAVYLCASSFGQEIYGYTFGSGTRLTVV.

The chain has TRBV29-1 and TRBJ2-3; 8 nucleotides line up with TRBD2. The CDR3 sequence is 15 residues long. V lost 2 bases, J lost 4 bases, and 8 bases stayed unmatched. Germline V CDR1 and CDR2: SQVTM, ANQGSEA. The CDR3 sequence: CSVELSGSWSDTQYF. For the CDR3, the DNA is TGCAGCGTTGAACTAAGCGGGAGTTGGTCAGATACGCAGTATTTT.

The chain couples TRBV7-2 to TRBJ2-3; 8 bases line up with TRBD2. Trimming cost V 0 bases and J 4 bases; bases outside gene matches: 9. The germline CDR1 and CDR2 sequences are SGHTA and FQGNSA. The CDR3 runs to 17 residues. As DNA, the CDR3 is TGTGCCAGCAGCTTAGCGGGGCGGGAGGAGCGGGCAGATACGCAGTATTTT. This translates into CASSLAGREERADTQYF.

V and J are TRBV5-6 and TRBJ2-5; 7 positions match TRBD2. CDR3 length: 14 amino acids. Trimming removed 4 bases from V and 5 bases from J; junction bases left unmatched: 8. Germline CDR1 SGHDT, CDR2 YYEEEE. The DNA for the CDR3 is TGTGCCAGCAGCCCCCGGGGGAGGGGCGAGACCCAGTACTTC. It is translated as CASSPRGRGETQYF.

The V call is TRBV30, the J call TRBJ2-5, with 7 bases fitting TRBD2. The DNA end is a closer match to TRBJ2-7, so the J assignment may be wrong. Germline CDR1 and CDR2: GTSNPN and SVGIG (reference sequence). The CDR3 consists of 13 residues. The CDR3 DNA is TGTGCCTGGGGGGGGGACGCAAACTACGAGCAGTACTTC. It translates to CAWGGDANYEQYF.

The chain links TRBV9 to TRBJ2-3; D ambiguous. V gave up 3 bases and J gave up 4 bases, with 6 bases separating them. This CDR3 has 12 residues. Germline V gene data show CDR1 as SGDLS and CDR2 as YYNGEE. The CDR3 nucleotides are TGTGCCAGCAGCGCCTACTCAGATACGCAGTATTTT. Amino acids: CASSAYSDTQYF. The full variable domain, rest sourced from reference TRBV9 and TRBJ2-3, is DSGVTQTPKHLITATGQRVTLRCSPRSGDLSVYWYQQSLDQGLQFLIQYYNGEERAKGNILERFSAQQFPDLHSELNLSSLELGDSALYFCASSAYSDTQYFGPGTRLTVL.

In its sample, this clone was seen a few times. This chain connects TRBV7-3 to TRBJ2-7; perhaps TRBD1 as D (5 bases). CDR1 and CDR2 from the germline V gene are SGHTA and FQGTGA. The CDR3 runs 13 residues. V gave up 1 base and J gave up 7 bases, with 11 bases separating them. The CDR3 bases are TGTGCCAGCAGCTTAAACCCAGGGCGGGAGCAGTACTTC. This encodes CASSLNPGREQYF.

This chain uses TRBV13 with TRBJ1-3; a weak D match, TRBD1 (5 bases). The CDR3 runs to 15 residues. Trimming took off 2 bases at V and 2 bases at J, with 10 bases between the two ends. CDR1 and CDR2 (germline): PRHDT, FYEKMQ (reference sequence). The CDR3 loop reads CASSLFGRAGNTIYF. In DNA, the CDR3 is TGTGCCAGCAGCTTATTCGGCAGGGCTGGAAACACCATATATTTT. Together with reference TRBV13 and TRBJ1-3, the CDR3 gives the full variable domain: AAGVIQSPRHLIKEKRETATLKCYPIPRHDTVYWYQQGPGQDPQFLISFYEKMQSDKGSIPDRFSAQQFSDYHSELNMSSLELGDSALYFCASSLFGRAGNTIYFGEGSWLTVV.

The J gene is TRBJ2-1, the V gene TRBV14; possible D gene TRBD1, 5 bases. V gave up 2 bases and J gave up 9 bases, with 14 bases separating them. This CDR3 region has 14 residues. The V gene's germline CDR1 is SGHDN and CDR2 FVKESK. This CDR3 is CASSQLSQGSEQFF. The CDR3 DNA is TGTGCCAGCAGCCAACTTAGCCAGGGCAGTGAGCAGTTCTTC.

The chain is built from TRBV9 and TRBJ2-6; D not certain. Germline V gene data show CDR1 as SGDLS and CDR2 as YYNGEE. V gave up 1 base and J gave up 0 bases, with 2 bases separating them. This CDR3 contains 14 residues. CDR3: CASSVYSGANVLTF. The DNA of the CDR3 is TGTGCCAGCAGCGTATACTCTGGGGCCAACGTCCTGACTTTC.

J is TRBJ2-1 and V is TRBV7-3, with D perhaps matching TRBD1 (5 bases). V was trimmed by 2 bases and J by 6 bases, leaving 14 bases between them. Germline V gives CDR1 SGHTA, CDR2 FQGTGA. This CDR3 comprises 15 residues. The CDR3 nucleotides read TGTGCCAGCAGCTTACAGGGTGACAAATTCAATGAGCAGTTCTTC. It is translated as CASSLQGDKFNEQFF. The variable domain in full, with the rest retrieved from reference TRBV7-3 and TRBJ2-1, is GAGVSQTPSNKVTEKGKYVELRCDPISGHTALYWYRQSLGQGPEFLIYFQGTGAADDSGLPNDRFFAVRPEGSVSTLKIQRTERGDSAVYLCASSLQGDKFNEQFFGPGTRLTVL.

This clone has more than one count but fewer than ten. V gene TRBV11-1 combines with J gene TRBJ2-3; D is ambiguous. This CDR3 is built from 12 residues. The germline V gene has CDR1 SGHAT and CDR2 FQDESV (reference sequence). V was cut by 3 bases and J by 4 bases, with 5 bases left in between. CDR3 nucleotide sequence: TGTGCCAGCAGCTTTATAGCAGATACGCAGTATTTT. It yields the protein CASSFIADTQYF.

In its sample, this clone was seen many times. This rearrangement joins TRBV5-4 to TRBJ2-6, with 7 bases that match TRBD2. From germline, CDR1 is SGHNT and CDR2 YYREEE (reference sequence). The V segment lost 4 bases and the J segment 4 bases; nucleotides outside the gene matches: 2. The CDR3 contains 14 residues. The CDR3, as DNA: TGTGCCAGCAGCGCGGGAGACGGGGCCAACGTCCTGACTTTC. Its protein is CASSAGDGANVLTF.

The sample holds a few counts of this clone. The V gene is TRBV14, the J gene TRBJ1-2, with D hard to call. CDR1 is SGHDN and CDR2 is FVKESK in the germline V gene. The CDR3 sequence is 13 residues long. Deletions cut 4 bases from V and 7 bases from J, with 13 bases between. The CDR3 spells CASSPRTASGYTF. The CDR3 nucleotides are TGTGCCAGCAGCCCCCGCACAGCTTCTGGCTACACCTTC.

This clone was seen more than once but under ten times. The CDR3 loop reads CASSLQGGGTEAFF. The DNA for the CDR3 is TGTGCCAGCAGCTTACAGGGGGGTGGGACTGAAGCTTTCTTT. V is TRBV7-6 and J is TRBJ1-1, with 7 bases identical to TRBD1. The germline gives CDR1 SGHVS, CDR2 FNYEAQ. V lost 2 bases and J lost 5; bases outside the gene matches: 5. CDR3 length: 14 residues.

This clone has ten or more counts. Germline and junction disagree at one end, which may indicate a read error. The gene calls are TRBV7-8 and TRBJ2-1, with 8 bases lining up with TRBD2. Germline CDR1 SGHVS, CDR2 FQNEAQ. The CDR3 spans 14 residues. CDR3 nucleotides: TGTGCCAGCAGCTTAGCGGGCGTCGGGGGGGAGCGGGTCTTC. Its translation: CASSLAGVGGERVF.